This T cell receptor beta chain was captured in a study of shared clonotypes between healthy human individuals. Study at large: Per donor, CD8 memory used one plate, CD8 naive used two, CD4 memory used three and CD4 naive used three. General study points: Clonotypes which were not shared had lower generation probabilities than clonotypes that all four donors shared.

The CDR3 is 15 amino acids. V was pared by 8 bases and J by 2 bases, with 18 bases between. The germline V gene encodes CDR1 SNHLY and CDR2 FYNNEI. The naive CD8 subset, CD45RO-negative cells positively selected for CCR7, excluded terminally differentiated effector memory CD45RA+ cells. Each PCR replicate from the sorted subsets contained around 200 ng DNA, which is tens of thousands of T cell genomes. Measured with immunoSEQ multiplex PCR; TCRdb has only the in-frame clones, and not every one. The data contain about 2 million clones, roughly 95% of them seen just once; the ten biggest clones take up around 1.2%. Note on this clone: As yet, its antigen is unknown.

V gene TRBV2 combines with J gene TRBJ1-2; D unclear. The receptor's source is a young man in good health. The sequenced sample consisted of naive CD8+ T cells sorted from blood. As DNA, the CDR3 is TGTGCCAGCTGCCCCGAGTCCGGGCCAAACTATGGCTACACCTTC. It is translated as CASCPESGPNYGYTF.